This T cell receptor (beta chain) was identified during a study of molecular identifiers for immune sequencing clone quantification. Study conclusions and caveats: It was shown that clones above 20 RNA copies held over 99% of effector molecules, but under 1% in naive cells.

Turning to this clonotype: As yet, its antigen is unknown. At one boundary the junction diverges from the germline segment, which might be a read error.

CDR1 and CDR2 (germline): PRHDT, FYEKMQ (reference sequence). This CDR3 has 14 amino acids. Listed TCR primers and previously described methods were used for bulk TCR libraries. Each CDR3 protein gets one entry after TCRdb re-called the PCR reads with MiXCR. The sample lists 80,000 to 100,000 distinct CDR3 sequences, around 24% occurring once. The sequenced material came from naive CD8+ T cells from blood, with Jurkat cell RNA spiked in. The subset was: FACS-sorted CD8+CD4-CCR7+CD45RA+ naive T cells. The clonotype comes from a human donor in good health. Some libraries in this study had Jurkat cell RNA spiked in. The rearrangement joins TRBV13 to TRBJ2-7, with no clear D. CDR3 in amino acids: CARSSPPYNYERYF. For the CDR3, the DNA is TGTGCCCGCAGCTCCCCCCCATATAACTACGAGCGGTACTTC.